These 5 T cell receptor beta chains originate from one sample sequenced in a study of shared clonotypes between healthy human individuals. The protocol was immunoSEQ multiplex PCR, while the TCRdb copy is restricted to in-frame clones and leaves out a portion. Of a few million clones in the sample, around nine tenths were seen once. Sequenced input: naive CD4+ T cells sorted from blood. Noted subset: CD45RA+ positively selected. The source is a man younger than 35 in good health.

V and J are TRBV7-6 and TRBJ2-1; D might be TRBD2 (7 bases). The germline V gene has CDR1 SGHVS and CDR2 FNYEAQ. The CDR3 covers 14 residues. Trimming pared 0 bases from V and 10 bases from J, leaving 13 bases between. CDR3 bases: TGTGCCAGCAGCTTAGCGGGGGGGCCATCAGAGCAGTTCTTC. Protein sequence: CASSLAGGPSEQFF.

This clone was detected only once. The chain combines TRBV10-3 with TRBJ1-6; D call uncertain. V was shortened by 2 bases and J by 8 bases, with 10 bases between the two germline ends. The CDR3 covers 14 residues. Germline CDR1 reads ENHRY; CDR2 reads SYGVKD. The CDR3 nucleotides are TGTGCCATCAGTGAGACTGTTGGAGATTCACCCCTCCACTTT. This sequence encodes CAISETVGDSPLHF.

The CDR3 sequence is CASKQRSGDVSNQPQHF. Written as DNA, the CDR3 is TGTGCCAGTAAACAGAGGTCCGGGGACGTCAGCAATCAGCCCCAGCATTTT. V and J are TRBV19 and TRBJ1-5; D possibly corresponds to TRBD1 (5 bases). Germline V gene lookup returns CDR1 LNHDA and CDR2 SQIVND (reference sequence). The ends were cut back, 7 bases at V and 1 base at J, with 20 bases in the middle. This CDR3 is built from 17 residues.

The CDR3 DNA is TGTGCCAGCAGTGTAGCCGACTCCTACGAGCAGTACTTC. It codes for CASSVADSYEQYF. The rearrangement uses TRBV6-4 and TRBJ2-7; D is undetermined. Germline V lookup: CDR1 MRHNA, CDR2 SNTAGT. The CDR3 has 13 residues. Trimming shortened V by 4 bases and J by 0 bases, and 7 bases separated the two germline ends.

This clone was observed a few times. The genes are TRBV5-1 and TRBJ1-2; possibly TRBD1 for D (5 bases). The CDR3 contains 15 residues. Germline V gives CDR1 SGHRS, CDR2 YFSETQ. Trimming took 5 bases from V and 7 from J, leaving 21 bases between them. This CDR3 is CASRGDSLLGTGYTF. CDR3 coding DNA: TGCGCCAGCAGAGGAGACAGCCTTCTAGGGACTGGCTACACCTTC.